These 17 T cell receptor beta chains came from one sample sequenced in a study of blood T cell repertoires in COVID-19. TCRdb's table, derived via immunoSEQ multiplex PCR, lists solely in-frame clones and lacks some. Found here are roughly 430,000 clones, 88% of them singletons; the top ten hold about 1.5%. Sequenced: PBMCs or T cells enriched from blood (not recorded which). All receptors derive from a woman younger than 35 who had been exposed to COVID-19.

J is TRBJ2-2 and V is TRBV9; the D gene is possibly TRBD1 (6 bases). V dropped 4 bases and J dropped 3 bases, with 10 bases sitting between them. The CDR3 is 14 residues long. Germline loops: CDR1 SGDLS, CDR2 YYNGEE. The CDR3 region is CASSLRTDTGELFF. The CDR3, as DNA: TGTGCCAGCAGCCTACGGACAGACACCGGGGAGCTGTTTTTT.

The chain recombines TRBV19 with TRBJ1-1, with a possible D match to TRBD1 (5 bases). This CDR3 contains 13 residues. V dropped 7 bases and J dropped 5 bases, with 14 bases sitting between them. In germline, CDR1 is LNHDA, CDR2 SQIVND (reference sequence). CDR3 coding DNA: TGTGCCAGTAATACGCAGGGAGGAACTGAAGCTTTCTTT. Translating it yields CASNTQGGTEAFF.

The chain employs TRBV29-1 and TRBJ1-1; the match to TRBD1 covers 7 bases. The CDR3 extends over 13 amino acids. Germline CDR1 and CDR2: SQVTM and ANQGSEA. J lost 3 bases, V lost 7 bases, and 8 bases had no gene match. As DNA, the CDR3 is TGCAGCGAGCACAGGGGTGCATACACTGAAGCTTTCTTT. Translating it yields CSEHRGAYTEAFF.

The V gene is TRBV29-1, the J gene TRBJ2-1; perhaps TRBD2 as D (5 bases). Germline loops: CDR1 SQVTM, CDR2 ANQGSEA. The ends were cut back, 0 bases at V and 11 bases at J, with 17 bases in the middle. The CDR3 is made up of 14 amino acids. CDR3 DNA sequence: TGCAGCGTTGAAGATCCATCCAACCACGGGAAGCAGTTCTTC. It specifies CSVEDPSNHGKQFF.

The chain couples TRBV5-1 to TRBJ2-1; perhaps TRBD1 as D (5 bases). Trimming took off 2 bases at V and 6 bases at J, with 12 bases between the two ends. In germline, CDR1 is SGHRS, CDR2 YFSETQ. This CDR3 comprises 14 residues. For the CDR3, the DNA is TGCGCCAGCAGCTTCCAGGGTATGGGCAATGAGCAGTTCTTC. Its protein is CASSFQGMGNEQFF.

The V call is TRBV27, the J call TRBJ1-4; maybe TRBD1 (6 bases). The ends were cut back, 1 base at V and 0 bases at J, with 15 bases in the middle. The CDR3 has 18 residues. Germline-derived CDR1 and CDR2 are MNHEY and SMNVEV (reference sequence). The CDR3 sequence: CASSLLGAGTPTNEKLFF. The DNA of the CDR3 is TGTGCCAGCAGTTTATTGGGGGCAGGGACCCCAACTAATGAAAAACTGTTTTTT.

The chain joins TRBV12-3 or TRBV12-4 to TRBJ1-4; D uncertain. V was pared by 2 bases and J by 8 bases, with 9 bases between. The CDR3 runs to 13 residues. The CDR3 region is CASSLSTEEKLFF. In nucleotides, the CDR3 is TGTGCCAGCAGTTTATCTACGGAGGAAAAACTGTTTTTT.

The J gene is TRBJ1-4, the V gene TRBV19; no reliable D call. CDR1 and CDR2 from the germline V gene are LNHDA and SQIVND (reference sequence). Trimming shortened V by 4 bases and J by 5 bases, and 14 bases separated the two germline ends. This CDR3 has 15 amino acids. CDR3 sequence reads: CASSTPAEPNEKLFF. DNA of the CDR3: TGTGCCAGTAGTACCCCGGCGGAACCGAATGAAAAACTGTTTTTT.

As regards this clone: This same CDR3 is encoded by further DNA sequences in the sample. The rearrangement joins TRBV29-1 to TRBJ2-7, with 8 bases matching TRBD1. CDR3 length: 13 amino acids. The V segment lost 1 base and the J segment 3 bases; nucleotides outside the gene matches: 2. The germline V gene has CDR1 SQVTM and CDR2 ANQGSEA. DNA for the CDR3: TGCAGCGTTGAAGGCAGGGGGCTCTACGAGCAGTACTTC. Translation: CSVEGRGLYEQYF.

The sample holds one count of this clone. The chain couples TRBV4-2 to TRBJ2-3; 8 positions match TRBD2. This CDR3 comprises 16 residues. V gave up 3 bases and J gave up 1 base; unmatched junction bases: 6. Germline-derived CDR1 and CDR2 are LGHNA and YNFKEQ. As DNA, the CDR3 is TGTGCCAGCAGCCAGGGTGGGACTAGTGGCACAGATACGCAGTATTTT. Encoded protein: CASSQGGTSGTDTQYF.

The chain joins TRBV6-5 to TRBJ1-3; 9 bases are a match to TRBD1. The CDR3 has 14 amino acids. CDR1 MNHEY and CDR2 SVGAGI come from the germline V gene. V lost 8 bases and J lost 4; bases outside the gene matches: 6. CDR3 coding DNA: TGTGCCAGCGGCAGAGGGACAGGGGGAAACACCATATATTTT. As protein: CASGRGTGGNTIYF.

The rearrangement joins TRBV9 to TRBJ1-4; D is uncertain. Germline CDR1 is SGDLS and CDR2 is YYNGEE. The CDR3 length is 13 residues. Trimming pared 4 bases from V and 5 bases from J, leaving 9 bases between. CDR3 region: CASSPRRNEKLFF. CDR3 in DNA: TGTGCCAGCAGCCCACGCAGGAATGAAAAACTGTTTTTT.

The gene calls are TRBV5-1 and TRBJ2-5; 7 nucleotides agree with TRBD2. The CDR3 runs to 14 residues. After removal of 0 bases from V and 4 bases from J, the junction contained 3 bases not matched to a gene. CDR1 is SGHRS and CDR2 is YFSETQ in the germline V gene. CDR3 sequence (DNA): TGCGCCAGCAGCTTGGGTCTAGCGGCAGAGACCCAGTACTTC. It is translated as CASSLGLAAETQYF.

In DNA, the CDR3 is TGTGCCAGCCATAGGGGGACTGAAGCTTTCTTT. Amino acids: CASHRGTEAFF. The rearrangement uses TRBV12-3 or TRBV12-4 and TRBJ1-1; maybe TRBD1 (6 bases). Deletions cut 8 bases from V and 5 bases from J, with 9 bases between. The length of the CDR3 is 11 residues.

The chain recombines TRBV19 with TRBJ2-7, with 7 bases identical to TRBD1. The germline gives CDR1 LNHDA, CDR2 SQIVND (reference sequence). The ends lost 8 bases at V and 3 bases at J; junction bases unmatched: 10. This CDR3 region has 14 residues. The CDR3, as DNA: TGTGCCAGTTCACCACAGGGGTCGCACTACGAGCAGTACTTC. Encoded protein: CASSPQGSHYEQYF.

The chain employs TRBV24-1 and TRBJ2-1; 11 bases are shared with TRBD2. Looked up from germline, CDR1 is KGHDR and CDR2 is SFDVKD. The CDR3 consists of 16 residues. The trim removed 4 bases at V and 4 bases at J, leaving 5 bases unmatched. CDR3 coding DNA: TGTGCCACCAGTGACTCGACTAGCGGGATATACAATGAGCAGTTCTTC. Translating gives CATSDSTSGIYNEQFF.

The rearrangement uses TRBV6-1 and TRBJ1-1; TRBD1 aligns across 9 bases. The CDR3 totals 17 residues. In germline, CDR1 is MNHNS, CDR2 SASEGT. V was pared by 3 bases and J by 4 bases, with 12 bases of the junction left unmatched. DNA of the CDR3: TGTGCCAGCAGTGAGGGACAGGGAGGTGTGGCAGGCACTGAAGCTTTCTTT. This gives the protein CASSEGQGGVAGTEAFF.